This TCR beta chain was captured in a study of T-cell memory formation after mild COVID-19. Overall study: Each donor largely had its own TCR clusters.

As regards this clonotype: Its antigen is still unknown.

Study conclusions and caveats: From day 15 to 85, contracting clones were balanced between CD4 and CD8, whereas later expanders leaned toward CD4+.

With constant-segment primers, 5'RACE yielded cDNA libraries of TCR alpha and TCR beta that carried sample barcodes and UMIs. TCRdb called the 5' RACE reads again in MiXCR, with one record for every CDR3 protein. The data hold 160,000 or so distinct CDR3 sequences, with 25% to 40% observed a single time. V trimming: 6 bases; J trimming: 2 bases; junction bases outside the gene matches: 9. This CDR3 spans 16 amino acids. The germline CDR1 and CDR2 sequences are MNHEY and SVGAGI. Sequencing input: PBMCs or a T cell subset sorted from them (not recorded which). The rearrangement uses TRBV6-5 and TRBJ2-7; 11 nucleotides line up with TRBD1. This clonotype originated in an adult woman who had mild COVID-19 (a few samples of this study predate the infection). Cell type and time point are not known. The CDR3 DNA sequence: TGTGCCAGCAGCAGACCGGGACAGGGGGGACCCTACGAGCAGTACTTC. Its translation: CASSRPGQGGPYEQYF.